This T cell receptor beta chain was sequenced in a study of blood T cell repertoires in COVID-19. Measured with immunoSEQ multiplex PCR; TCRdb has only the in-frame clones, and not every one. This sample has about 300,000 clones, with 80% to 90% found just once. Trimming removed 11 bases from V and 2 bases from J; junction bases left unmatched: 12. CDR3 length: 14 residues. The germline gives CDR1 SNHLY, CDR2 FYNNEI. Which cohort a participant joined came from the clinical history participants gave. The study counted Cohort 3 donors as recovered given two negative PCRs, clearance, or symptom resolution.

J is TRBJ2-7 and V is TRBV2, with 7 bases aligning to TRBD1. This receptor was obtained from a man aged 25-45 years who had recovered from COVID-19. Input material: PBMCs or T cells enriched from blood (not recorded which). This CDR3 reads CALNGDSGTYEQYF. DNA for the CDR3: TGTGCCCTCAATGGGGACAGCGGAACCTACGAGCAGTACTTC. The full variable domain, its missing parts supplied by reference TRBV2 and TRBJ2-7, is EPEVTQTPSHQVTQMGQEVILRCVPISNHLYFYWYRQILGQKVEFLVSFYNNEISEKSEIFDDQFSVERPDGSNFTLKIRSTKLEDSAMYFCALNGDSGTYEQYFGPGTRLTVT.